This TCR beta chain was retrieved from a study of shared clonotypes between healthy human individuals (dated by TCRdb to about 2020). For the wider study: A few men and two women, aged 18 to 49 years, made up the cohort. The study deeply sequenced blood TCR repertoires of about five healthy adults to estimate repertoire size and the extent of clonotype sharing between individuals. Per donor, three plates each were used for CD4 naive and CD4 memory, two for CD8 naive, and one for CD8 memory. Per donor, leukapheresis produced somewhere between about 0.94 and 10 billion PBMCs. To increase sequencing depth and limit assay-specific biases, TCR repertoire library preparation and sequencing were carried out by different laboratories using diverse techniques. Study-level results and caveats: Rarefaction of sorted-subset datasets indicated incomplete sequencing despite the large sequencing depth. Larger estimated clonotype richness was generally found for naive subsets than for memory subsets. Based on pairwise subsampling, the degree of clonotype sharing among donors was expected to be affected by sequencing depth. Compared with non-shared clonotypes, the clonotypes found in all four sorted-subset donors had higher generation probabilities. The small number of donors limited the genetic and exposure-history diversity represented. Sampling was limited to blood, and TCR repertoires in tissue likely differ from TCR repertoires in blood. When a few donors were compared, the shared fraction of clonotypes was around 5% for naive CD4, 3.5% to 4% for naive CD8, roughly 2.5% for memory CD4, and around 0.37% for memory CD8.

A note on this clone: Its antigen remains undetermined. One base away there is no much larger clone; base qualities are not given. Distinct nucleotide sequences in the sample also encode this CDR3.

TCR CDR3 regions were amplified from genomic DNA by multiplex PCR using the deep immunoSEQ assay. For each cell subset, the extracted genomic DNA was distributed evenly across all wells of several immunoSEQ 96-well plates, and each plate served as one replicate. For sorted subsets, approximately 200 ng of genomic DNA, equivalent to around 29,000 T cell genomes, went into each replicate PCR. The purified libraries were quantified using a Qubit 3.0 fluorometer, sized with a Bioanalyzer 2100, and then quantified again using the KAPA Library Quantification kit. Every immunoSEQ 96-well plate was sequenced on a separate single-read 150-cycle Illumina NextSeq 550 flow cell. Per the original workflow: Because only junctional sequences without quality scores were contained in the immunoSEQ output, filtering matching that applied to full-length reads could not be performed. To assign V/J genes and CDR3, sequences were annotated against IMGT germline references using PyIR, a Python wrapper for IgBLAST v1.9. Reads were removed for weak V/J assignments (E-value above 1e-6), missing CDR3, stop codons, out-of-frame junctions, or ambiguous translated residues. A V3J clonotype was defined by an identical inferred V gene, J gene, and CDR3 amino acid sequence. The percentage overlap between two repertoires was calculated by dividing the number of shared unique clonotypes by the size of the smaller repertoire. Repertoire richness was assessed with RTK rarefaction, the Chao1 estimator, and Recon v2.1 estimates of unobserved clonotypes. Generation probabilities for all TCRbeta clonotypes obtained by the gDNA method from four donors were computed using OLGA. TCRdb holds this immuneACCESS table with in-frame rearrangements only. Some clones are missing; in checked studies, unresolved V genes explain under half, and the rest has no known cause. D and trimming were read from the DNA, whereas the V and J calls and clone size are those reported in that table. The sample table lists about 2 million clones, 85% to 95% of them with a count of one. 0.95% to 1.5% of the sample belongs to the ten largest clones.

CD8 naive samples were obtained by positive selection for CCR7 among CD45RO-negative cells, yielding a CD45RA+CCR7+ population from which TemRA cells were excluded. Donors were healthy HIV-negative adults with no recently reported acute infections or vaccinations. Only Caucasian adults living in Nashville, Tennessee, USA were represented among the donors. After blood collection by leukapheresis, PBMCs were isolated using Ficoll-Histopaque density gradient centrifugation and then cryopreserved in the vapor phase of liquid nitrogen. Analytical flow cytometry was used to check the purity and quantity of each magnetically sorted T cell population. Genomic DNA was isolated from every sorted fraction and measured by UV absorbance on a Nanodrop 2000c. The germline V gene provides CDR1 MGHRA and CDR2 YSYEKL. At the junction V is shortened by 2 bases and J by 5 bases, with 5 bases in between. The CDR3 runs 12 residues from the cysteine to the phenylalanine. Only the CDR3 region is kept as DNA, spanning 36 bases read in frame from base 1.

This TCR was recovered from a man younger than 35 in good health. The sequence links TRBV4-1 to TRBJ2-3; the D gene lacks a confident call. Sequenced: naive CD8+ T cells sorted from blood. Sample cell subset or site, as interpreted from the label and publication: CD45RA+CCR7+. The CDR3 reads CASSQSGDTQYF. The sequenced DNA: TGCGCCAGCAGCCAATCAGGAGATACGCAGTATTTT.